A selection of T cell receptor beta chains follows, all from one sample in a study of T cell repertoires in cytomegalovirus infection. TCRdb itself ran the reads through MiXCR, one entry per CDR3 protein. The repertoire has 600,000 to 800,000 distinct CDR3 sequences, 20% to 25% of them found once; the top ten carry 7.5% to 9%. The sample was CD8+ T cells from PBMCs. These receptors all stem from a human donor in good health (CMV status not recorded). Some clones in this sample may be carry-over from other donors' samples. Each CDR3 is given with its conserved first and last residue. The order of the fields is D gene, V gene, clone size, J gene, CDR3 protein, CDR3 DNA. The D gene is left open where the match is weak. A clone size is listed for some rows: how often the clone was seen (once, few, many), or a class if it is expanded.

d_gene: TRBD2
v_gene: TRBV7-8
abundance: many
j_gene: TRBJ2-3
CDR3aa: CASSPRTSGPQYF
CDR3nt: TGTGCCAGCAGCCCGAGGACTAGCGGTCCGCAGTATTTT

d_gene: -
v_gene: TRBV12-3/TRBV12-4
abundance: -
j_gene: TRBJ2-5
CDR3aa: CASSLFGGTQYF
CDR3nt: TGTGCCAGCAGTTTATTCGGTGGGACCCAGTACTTC

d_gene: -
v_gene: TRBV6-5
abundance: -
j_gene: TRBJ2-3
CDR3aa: CASSYSIGPTDTQYF
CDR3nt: TGTGCCAGCAGTTACTCGATCGGGCCCACAGATACGCAGTATTTT

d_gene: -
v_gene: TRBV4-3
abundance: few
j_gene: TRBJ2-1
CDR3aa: CASSQDPLDEQFF
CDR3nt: TGCGCCAGCAGCCAAGACCCGTTAGATGAGCAGTTCTTC

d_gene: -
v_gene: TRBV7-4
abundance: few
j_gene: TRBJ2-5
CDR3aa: CAKTTHRGNETQYF
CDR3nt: TGTGCCAAAACGACCCATAGGGGCAATGAGACCCAGTACTTC

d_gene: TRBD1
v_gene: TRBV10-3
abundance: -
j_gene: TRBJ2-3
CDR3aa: CAIKDRVGDTQYF
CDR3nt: TGTGCCATCAAGGACAGGGTCGGAGATACGCAGTATTTT

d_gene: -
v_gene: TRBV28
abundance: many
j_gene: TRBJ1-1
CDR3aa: CASSPPRGSLNTEAFF
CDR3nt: TGTGCCAGCAGTCCCCCCCGCGGGTCATTAAACACTGAAGCTTTCTTT

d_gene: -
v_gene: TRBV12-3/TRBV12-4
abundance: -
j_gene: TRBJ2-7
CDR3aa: CASSLETRSYNEQYF
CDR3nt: TGTGCCAGCAGTTTAGAAACACGTTCCTACAATGAGCAGTACTTC

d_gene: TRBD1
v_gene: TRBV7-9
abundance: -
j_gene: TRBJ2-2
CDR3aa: CASSRDSNTGELFF
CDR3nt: TGTGCCAGCAGCCGGGACAGCAACACCGGGGAGCTGTTTTTT

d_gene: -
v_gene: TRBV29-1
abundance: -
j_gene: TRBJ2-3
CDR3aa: CSVEDYHTDTQYF
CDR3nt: TGCAGCGTTGAGGACTATCACACAGATACGCAGTATTTT

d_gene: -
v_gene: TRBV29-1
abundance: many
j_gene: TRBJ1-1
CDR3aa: CSVPVNTEAFF
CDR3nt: TGCAGCGTACCGGTGAACACTGAAGCTTTCTTT

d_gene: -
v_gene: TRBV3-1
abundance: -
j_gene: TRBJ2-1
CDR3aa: CASSPQGALPGPMQFF
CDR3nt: TGTGCCAGCAGCCCCCAGGGTGCCCTCCCCGGGCCGATGCAGTTCTTC

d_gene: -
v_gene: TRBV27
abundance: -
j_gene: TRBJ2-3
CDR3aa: CASSASRGTDTQYF
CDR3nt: TGTGCCAGCAGTGCATCGAGGGGTACAGATACGCAGTATTTT

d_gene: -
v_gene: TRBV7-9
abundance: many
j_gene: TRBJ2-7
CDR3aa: CASRLGQEQYF
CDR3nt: TGTGCCAGCAGGTTGGGACAAGAGCAGTACTTC

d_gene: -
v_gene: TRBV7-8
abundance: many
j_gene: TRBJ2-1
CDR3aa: CASSLLEGRDEQFF
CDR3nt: TGTGCCAGCAGCTTACTTGAGGGGCGCGATGAGCAGTTCTTC

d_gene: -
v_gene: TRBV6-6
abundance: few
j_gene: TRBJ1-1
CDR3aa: CASTKRGRGKDTEAFF
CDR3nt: TGTGCCAGCACCAAGCGGGGCAGGGGAAAGGACACTGAAGCTTTCTTT

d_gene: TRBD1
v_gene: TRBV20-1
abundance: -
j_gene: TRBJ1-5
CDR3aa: CDGQSGGRPGSNQPQHF
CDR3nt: TGCGATGGTCAATCAGGGGGGCGCCCCGGGAGCAATCAGCCCCAGCATTTT

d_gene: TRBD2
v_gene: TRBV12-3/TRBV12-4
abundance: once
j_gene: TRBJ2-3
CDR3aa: CASSAGASRTDTQYF
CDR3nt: TGTGCCAGCTCAGCGGGGGCCAGCCGCACAGATACGCAGTATTTT

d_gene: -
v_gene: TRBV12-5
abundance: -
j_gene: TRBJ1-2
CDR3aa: CARGIGDGYTF
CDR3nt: TGTGCTAGGGGAATTGGGGATGGCTACACCTTC

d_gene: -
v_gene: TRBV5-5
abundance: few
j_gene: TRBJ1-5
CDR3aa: CASSWGTENQPQHF
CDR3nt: TGTGCCAGCAGCTGGGGGACGGAGAATCAGCCCCAGCATTTT

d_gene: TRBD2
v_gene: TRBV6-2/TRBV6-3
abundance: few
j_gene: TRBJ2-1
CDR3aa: CASSYSRGGLNEQFF
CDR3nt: TGTGCCAGCAGTTACTCACGGGGGGGCCTTAATGAGCAGTTCTTC

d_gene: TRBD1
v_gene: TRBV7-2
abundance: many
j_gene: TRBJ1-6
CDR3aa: CASSLAGQGNGSPLHF
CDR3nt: TGTGCCAGCAGCTTAGCCGGACAGGGCAACGGTTCACCCCTCCACTTT

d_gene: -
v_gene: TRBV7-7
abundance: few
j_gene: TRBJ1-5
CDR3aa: CASSLARQKKGSNQPQHF
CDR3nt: TGTGCTAGCAGCTTAGCGCGTCAGAAGAAGGGGAGCAATCAGCCCCAGCATTTT

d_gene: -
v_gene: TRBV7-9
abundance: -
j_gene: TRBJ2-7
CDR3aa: CASSLPGTHEQYF
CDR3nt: TGTGCCAGCAGCTTACCAGGGACCCACGAGCAGTACTTC

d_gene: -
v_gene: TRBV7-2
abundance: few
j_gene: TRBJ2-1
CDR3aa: CVSTLSLF
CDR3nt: TGTGTCAGCACCCTTTCCCTCTTC

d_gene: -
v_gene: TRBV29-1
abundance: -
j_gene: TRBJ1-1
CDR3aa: CSVRQMTEAFF
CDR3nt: TGCAGCGTTCGACAGATGACTGAAGCTTTCTTT

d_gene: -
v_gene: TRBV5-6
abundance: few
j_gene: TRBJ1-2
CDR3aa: CASSLWLAEALGKDGYTF
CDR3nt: TGTGCCAGCAGCTTGTGGTTGGCAGAGGCATTGGGGAAGGATGGCTACACCTTC

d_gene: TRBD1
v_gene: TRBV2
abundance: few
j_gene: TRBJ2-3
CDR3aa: CASSVAATGLADTQYF
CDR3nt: TGTGCCAGCAGCGTGGCGGCGACAGGGTTAGCAGATACGCAGTATTTT

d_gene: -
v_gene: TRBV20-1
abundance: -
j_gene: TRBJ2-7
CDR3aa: CSARDRGARSYEQYF
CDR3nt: TGCAGTGCTAGAGATCGGGGGGCTAGGTCCTACGAGCAGTACTTC

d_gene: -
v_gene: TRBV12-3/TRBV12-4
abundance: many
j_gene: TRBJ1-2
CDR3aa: CASSLSPRSYGYTF
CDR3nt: TGTGCCAGCAGTCTAAGTCCCAGGTCATATGGCTACACCTTC

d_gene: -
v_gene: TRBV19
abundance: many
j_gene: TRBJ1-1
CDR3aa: CASTQEAGGWTEAFF
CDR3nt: TGTGCCAGTACCCAGGAAGCCGGGGGGTGGACTGAAGCTTTCTTT

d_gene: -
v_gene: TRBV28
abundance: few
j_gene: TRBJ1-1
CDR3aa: CASSRRLGTEAFF
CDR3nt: TGTGCCAGCTCCAGGCGATTGGGCACTGAAGCTTTCTTT

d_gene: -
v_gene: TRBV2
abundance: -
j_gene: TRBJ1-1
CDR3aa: CASRGTYRKAFF
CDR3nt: TGTGCCAGCAGGGGTACATACAGGAAAGCTTTCTTT

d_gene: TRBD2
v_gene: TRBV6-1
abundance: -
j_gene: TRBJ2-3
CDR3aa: CASRPGGAGTDTQYF
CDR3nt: TGTGCCAGCAGACCCGGGGGGGCCGGGACAGATACGCAGTATTTT

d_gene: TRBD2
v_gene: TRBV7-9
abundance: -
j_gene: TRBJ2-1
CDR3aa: CASSPRLAGPRDEQFF
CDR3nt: TGTGCCAGCAGCCCCAGACTAGCGGGACCTCGGGATGAGCAGTTCTTC

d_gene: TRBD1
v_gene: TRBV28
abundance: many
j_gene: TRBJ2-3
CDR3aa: CASSLGGQELTDTQYF
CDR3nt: TGTGCCAGCAGTCTTGGGGGACAGGAACTCACAGATACGCAGTATTTT

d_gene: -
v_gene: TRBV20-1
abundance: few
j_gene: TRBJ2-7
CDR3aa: CSASYRDTLTYEQYF
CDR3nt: TGCAGTGCTTCCTACCGGGACACCCTTACCTACGAGCAGTACTTC

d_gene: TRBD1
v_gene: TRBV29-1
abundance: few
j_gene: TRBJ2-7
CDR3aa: CSVASGGQEQYF
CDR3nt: TGCAGCGTGGCAAGTGGGGGACAGGAACAGTACTTC

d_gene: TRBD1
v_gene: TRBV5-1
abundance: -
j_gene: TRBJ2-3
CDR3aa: CASSPGTGAADTQYF
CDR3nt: TGCGCCAGCAGCCCCGGGACAGGGGCGGCAGATACGCAGTATTTT

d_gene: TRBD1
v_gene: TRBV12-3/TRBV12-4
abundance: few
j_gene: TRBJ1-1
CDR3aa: CASSVQGVEAFF
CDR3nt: TGTGCCAGCAGTGTCCAGGGGGTTGAAGCTTTCTTT

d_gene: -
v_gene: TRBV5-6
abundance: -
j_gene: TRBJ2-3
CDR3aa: CASSTFTRASSTDTQYF
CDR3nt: TGTGCCAGCAGCACGTTCACCAGAGCTTCGAGCACAGATACGCAGTATTTT